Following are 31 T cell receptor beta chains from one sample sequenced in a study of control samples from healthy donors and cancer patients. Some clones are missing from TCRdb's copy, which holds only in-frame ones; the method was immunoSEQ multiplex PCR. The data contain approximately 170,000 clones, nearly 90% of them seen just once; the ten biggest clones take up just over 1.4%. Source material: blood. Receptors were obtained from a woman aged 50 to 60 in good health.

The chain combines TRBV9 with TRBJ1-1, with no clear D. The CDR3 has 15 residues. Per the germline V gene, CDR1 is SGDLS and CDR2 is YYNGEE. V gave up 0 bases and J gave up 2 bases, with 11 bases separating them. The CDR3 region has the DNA TGTGCCAGCAGCGTAGGCCCCTCCGGTAACACTGAAGCTTTCTTT. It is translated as CASSVGPSGNTEAFF.

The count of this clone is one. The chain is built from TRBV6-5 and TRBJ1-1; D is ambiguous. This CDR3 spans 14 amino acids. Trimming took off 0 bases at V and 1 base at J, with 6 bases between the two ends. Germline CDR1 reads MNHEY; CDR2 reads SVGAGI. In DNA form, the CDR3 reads TGTGCCAGCAGTTACTCTCACTGGAACACTGAAGCTTTCTTT. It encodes CASSYSHWNTEAFF.

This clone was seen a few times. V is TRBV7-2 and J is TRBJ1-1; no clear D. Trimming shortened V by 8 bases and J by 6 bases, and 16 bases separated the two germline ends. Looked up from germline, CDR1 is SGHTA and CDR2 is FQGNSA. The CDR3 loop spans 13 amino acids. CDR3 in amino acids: CASAGILGAEAFF. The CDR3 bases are TGTGCCAGCGCCGGCATCCTAGGCGCTGAAGCTTTCTTT.

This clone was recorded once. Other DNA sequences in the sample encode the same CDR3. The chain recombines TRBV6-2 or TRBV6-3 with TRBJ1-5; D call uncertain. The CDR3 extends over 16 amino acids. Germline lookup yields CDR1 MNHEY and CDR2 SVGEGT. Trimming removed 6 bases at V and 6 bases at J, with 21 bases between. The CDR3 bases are TGTGCCAGCAGCTCCCCTCTGAGGGCTGTGACTCAGCCCCAGCATTTT. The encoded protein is CASSSPLRAVTQPQHF.

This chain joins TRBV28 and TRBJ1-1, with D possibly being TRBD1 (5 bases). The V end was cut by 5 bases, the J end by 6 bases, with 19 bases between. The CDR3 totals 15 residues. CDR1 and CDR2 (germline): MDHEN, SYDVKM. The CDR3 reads CASSPRTSLGAEAFF. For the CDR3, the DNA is TGTGCCAGCAGTCCGCGGACATCTTTAGGTGCTGAAGCTTTCTTT.

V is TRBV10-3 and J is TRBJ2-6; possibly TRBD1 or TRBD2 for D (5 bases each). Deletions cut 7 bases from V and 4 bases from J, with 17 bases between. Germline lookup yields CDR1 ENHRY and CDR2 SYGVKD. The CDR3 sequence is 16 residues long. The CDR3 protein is CAINRDGVTGANVLTF. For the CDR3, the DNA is TGTGCCATCAATAGGGACGGAGTCACCGGGGCCAACGTCCTGACTTTC.

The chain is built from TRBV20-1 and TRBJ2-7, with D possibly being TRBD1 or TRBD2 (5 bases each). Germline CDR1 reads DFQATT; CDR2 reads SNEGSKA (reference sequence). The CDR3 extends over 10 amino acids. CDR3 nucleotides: TGCAGCTTGGGGGCCTACGAGCAGTACTTC. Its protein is CSLGAYEQYF.

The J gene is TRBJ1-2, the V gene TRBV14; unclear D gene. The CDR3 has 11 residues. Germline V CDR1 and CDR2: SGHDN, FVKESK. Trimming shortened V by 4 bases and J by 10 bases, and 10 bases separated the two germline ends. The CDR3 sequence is CASSRTVDYTF. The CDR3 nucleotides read TGTGCCAGCAGCCGGACGGTAGACTACACCTTC.

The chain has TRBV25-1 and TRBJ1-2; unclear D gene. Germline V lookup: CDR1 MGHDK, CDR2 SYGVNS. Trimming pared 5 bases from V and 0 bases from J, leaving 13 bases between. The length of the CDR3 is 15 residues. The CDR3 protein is CASSRAGTANYGYTF. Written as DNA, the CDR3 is TGTGCCAGCAGTCGAGCGGGAACAGCTAACTATGGCTACACCTTC.

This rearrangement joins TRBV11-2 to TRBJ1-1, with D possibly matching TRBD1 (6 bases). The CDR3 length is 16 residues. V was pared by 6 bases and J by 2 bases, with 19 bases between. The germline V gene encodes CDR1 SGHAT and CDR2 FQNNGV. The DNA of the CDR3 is TGTGCCAGCAGTATAGGGGATGTCAGGGGTAACACTGAAGCTTTCTTT. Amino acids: CASSIGDVRGNTEAFF.

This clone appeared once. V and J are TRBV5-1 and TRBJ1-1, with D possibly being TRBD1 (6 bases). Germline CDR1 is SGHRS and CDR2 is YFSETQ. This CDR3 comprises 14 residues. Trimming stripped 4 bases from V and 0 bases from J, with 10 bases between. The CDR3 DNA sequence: TGCGCCAGCAGCACCGGACAGCTGAACACTGAAGCTTTCTTT. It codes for CASSTGQLNTEAFF.

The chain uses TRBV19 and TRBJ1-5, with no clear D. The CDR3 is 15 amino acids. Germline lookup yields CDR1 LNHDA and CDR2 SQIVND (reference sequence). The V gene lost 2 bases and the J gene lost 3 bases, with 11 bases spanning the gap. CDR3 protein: CASSINRDYNQPQHF. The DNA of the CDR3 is TGTGCCAGTAGTATAAACAGAGACTACAATCAGCCCCAGCATTTT.

CDR3 DNA sequence: TGTGCCAGCACCTCCACTCCGGTTTCCAACATTCAGTACTTC. Translated: CASTSTPVSNIQYF. This rearrangement joins TRBV7-9 to TRBJ2-4; D ambiguous. This CDR3 comprises 14 residues. With 7 bases removed from V and 7 bases from J, the gap between germline ends came to 17 bases. Germline V lookup: CDR1 SEHNR, CDR2 FQNEAQ (reference sequence).

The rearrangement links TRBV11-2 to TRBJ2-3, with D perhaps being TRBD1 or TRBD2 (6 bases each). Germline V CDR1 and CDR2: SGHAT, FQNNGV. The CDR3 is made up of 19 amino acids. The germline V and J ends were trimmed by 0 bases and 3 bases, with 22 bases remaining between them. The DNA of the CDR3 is TGTGCCAGCAGCTTAGACCCTCCTTCATTGGGGGGCGGAACAGATACGCAGTATTTT. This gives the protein CASSLDPPSLGGGTDTQYF.

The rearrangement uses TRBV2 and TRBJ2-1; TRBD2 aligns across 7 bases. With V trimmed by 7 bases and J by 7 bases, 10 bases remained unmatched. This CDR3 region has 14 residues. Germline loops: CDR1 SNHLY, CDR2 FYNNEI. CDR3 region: CASTYREGSNEQFF. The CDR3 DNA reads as TGTGCCAGCACGTATAGGGAGGGTTCGAATGAGCAGTTCTTC.

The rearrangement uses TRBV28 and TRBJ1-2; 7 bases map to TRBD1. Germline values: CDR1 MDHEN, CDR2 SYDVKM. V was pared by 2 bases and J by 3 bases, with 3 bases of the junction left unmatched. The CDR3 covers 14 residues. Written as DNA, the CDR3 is TGTGCCAGCAGTTTACACAGGGGAGACTATGGCTACACCTTC. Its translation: CASSLHRGDYGYTF.

Here the CDR3 reads CASSLGSNYGYTF. The CDR3, as DNA: TGTGCCAGCAGCTTAGGGAGCAACTATGGCTACACCTTC. The chain recombines TRBV5-8 with TRBJ1-2; D unclear. V gave up 2 bases and J gave up 2 bases, with 7 bases separating them. Germline CDR1 and CDR2: SGHTS and YDEGEE. The length of the CDR3 is 13 residues. Drawing the rest from reference TRBV5-8 and TRBJ1-2, the complete variable domain is EAGVTQSPTHLIKTRGQQATLRCSPISGHTSVYWYQQALGLGLQFLLWYDEGEERNRGNFPPRFSGRQFPNYSSELNVNALELEDSALYLCASSLGSNYGYTFGSGTRLTVV.

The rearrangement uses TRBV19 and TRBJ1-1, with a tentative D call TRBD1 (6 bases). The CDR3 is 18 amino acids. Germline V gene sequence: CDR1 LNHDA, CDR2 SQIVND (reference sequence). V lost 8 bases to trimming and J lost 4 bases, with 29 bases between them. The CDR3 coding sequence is TGTGCCAGTTACTACTCCCGTGAGTGGGGGCGCCCAGGCACTGAAGCTTTCTTT. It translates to CASYYSREWGRPGTEAFF.

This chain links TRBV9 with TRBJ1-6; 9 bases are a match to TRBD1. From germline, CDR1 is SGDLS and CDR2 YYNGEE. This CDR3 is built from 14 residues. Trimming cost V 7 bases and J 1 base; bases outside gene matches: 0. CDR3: CASDRGSYNSPLHF. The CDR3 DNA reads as TGTGCCAGCGACAGGGGGTCCTATAATTCACCCCTCCACTTT.

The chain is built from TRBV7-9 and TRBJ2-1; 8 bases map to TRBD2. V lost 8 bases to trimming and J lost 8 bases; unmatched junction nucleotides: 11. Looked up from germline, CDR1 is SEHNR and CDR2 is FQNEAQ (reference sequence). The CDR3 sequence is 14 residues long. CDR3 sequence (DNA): TGTGCCAGCTCCTTTTTTCCCGGGGGGGATGAGCAGTTCTTC. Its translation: CASSFFPGGDEQFF.

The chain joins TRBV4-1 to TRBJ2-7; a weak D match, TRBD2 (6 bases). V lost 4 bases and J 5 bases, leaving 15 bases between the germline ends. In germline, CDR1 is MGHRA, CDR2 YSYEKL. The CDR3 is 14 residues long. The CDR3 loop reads CASSLGTPLDEQYF. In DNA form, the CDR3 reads TGCGCCAGCAGCCTCGGGACTCCTTTGGACGAGCAGTACTTC.

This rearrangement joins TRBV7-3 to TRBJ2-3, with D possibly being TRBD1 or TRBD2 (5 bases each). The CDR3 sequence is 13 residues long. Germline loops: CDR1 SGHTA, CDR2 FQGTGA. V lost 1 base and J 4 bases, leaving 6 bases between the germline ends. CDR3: CASSLRGSDTQYF. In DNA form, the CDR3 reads TGTGCCAGCAGCTTAAGGGGGTCAGATACGCAGTATTTT.

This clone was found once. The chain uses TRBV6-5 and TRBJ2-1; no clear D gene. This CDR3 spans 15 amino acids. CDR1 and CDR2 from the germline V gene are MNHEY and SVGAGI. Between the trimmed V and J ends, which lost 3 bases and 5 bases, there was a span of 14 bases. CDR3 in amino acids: CASSYTHQRNNEQFF. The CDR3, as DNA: TGTGCCAGCAGTTATACCCACCAGAGGAACAATGAGCAGTTCTTC.

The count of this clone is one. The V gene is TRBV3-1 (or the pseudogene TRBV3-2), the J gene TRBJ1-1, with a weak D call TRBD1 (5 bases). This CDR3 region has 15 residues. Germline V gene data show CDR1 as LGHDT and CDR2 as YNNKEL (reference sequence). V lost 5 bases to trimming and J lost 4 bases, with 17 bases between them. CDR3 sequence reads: CASSEWGARSTEAFF. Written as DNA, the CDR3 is TGTGCCAGCAGCGAGTGGGGCGCGAGGAGCACTGAAGCTTTCTTT.

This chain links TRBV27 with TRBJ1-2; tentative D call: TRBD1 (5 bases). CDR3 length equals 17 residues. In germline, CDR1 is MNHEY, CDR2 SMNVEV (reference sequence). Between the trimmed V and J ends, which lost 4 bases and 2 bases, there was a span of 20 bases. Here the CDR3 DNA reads TGTGCCAGCAGTTACTCCGGGACGCCCACAAGGAACTATGGCTACACCTTC. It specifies CASSYSGTPTRNYGYTF.

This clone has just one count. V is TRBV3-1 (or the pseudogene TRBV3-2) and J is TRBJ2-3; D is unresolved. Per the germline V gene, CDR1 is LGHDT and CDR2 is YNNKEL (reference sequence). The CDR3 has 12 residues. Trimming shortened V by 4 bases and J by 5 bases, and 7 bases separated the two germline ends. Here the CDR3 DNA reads TGTGCCAGCAGCCCTATGGGAGATACGCAGTATTTT. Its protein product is CASSPMGDTQYF.

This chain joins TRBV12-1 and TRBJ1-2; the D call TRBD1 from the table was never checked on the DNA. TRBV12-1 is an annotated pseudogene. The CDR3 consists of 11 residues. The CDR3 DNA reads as TGTGCCAGCAGCCATAACTATGGCTACACCTTC. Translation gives CASSHNYGYTF.

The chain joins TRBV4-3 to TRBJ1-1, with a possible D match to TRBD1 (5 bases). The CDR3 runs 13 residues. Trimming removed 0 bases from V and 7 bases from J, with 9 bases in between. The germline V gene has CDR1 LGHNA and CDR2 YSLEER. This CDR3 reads CASSQDRGFEAFF. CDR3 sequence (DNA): TGCGCCAGCAGCCAAGATCGGGGGTTTGAAGCTTTCTTT.

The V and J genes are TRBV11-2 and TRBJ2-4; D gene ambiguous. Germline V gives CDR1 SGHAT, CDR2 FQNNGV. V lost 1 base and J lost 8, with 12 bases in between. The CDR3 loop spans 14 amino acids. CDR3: CASSLVVGSYIQYF. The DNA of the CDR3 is TGTGCCAGCAGCTTAGTGGTCGGGTCATACATTCAGTACTTC. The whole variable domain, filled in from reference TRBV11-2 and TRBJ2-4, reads EAGVAQSPRYKIIEKRQSVAFWCNPISGHATLYWYQQILGQGPKLLIQFQNNGVVDDSQLPKDRFSAERLKGVDSTLKIQPAKLEDSAVYLCASSLVVGSYIQYFGAGTRLSVL.

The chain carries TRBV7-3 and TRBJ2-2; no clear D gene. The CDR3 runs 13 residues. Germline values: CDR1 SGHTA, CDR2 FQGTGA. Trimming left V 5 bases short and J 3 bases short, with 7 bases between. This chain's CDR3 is CASSPRYTGELFF. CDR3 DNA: TGTGCCAGCAGCCCAAGGTACACCGGGGAGCTGTTTTTT.

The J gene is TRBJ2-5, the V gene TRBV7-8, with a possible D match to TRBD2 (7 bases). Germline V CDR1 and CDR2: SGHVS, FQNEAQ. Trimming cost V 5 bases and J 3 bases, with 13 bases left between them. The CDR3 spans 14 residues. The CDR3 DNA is TGTGCCAGCAGCGACTGGGAGGGGGAAGAGACCCAGTACTTC. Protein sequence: CASSDWEGEETQYF.